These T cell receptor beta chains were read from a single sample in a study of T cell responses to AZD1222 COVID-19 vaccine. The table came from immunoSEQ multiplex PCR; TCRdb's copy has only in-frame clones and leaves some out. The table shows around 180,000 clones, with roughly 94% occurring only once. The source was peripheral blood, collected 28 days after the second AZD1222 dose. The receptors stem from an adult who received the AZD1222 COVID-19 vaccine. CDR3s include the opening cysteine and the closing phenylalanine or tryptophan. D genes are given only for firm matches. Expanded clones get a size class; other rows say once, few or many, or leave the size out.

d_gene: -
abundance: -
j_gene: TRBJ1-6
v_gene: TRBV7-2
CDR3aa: CASSAEYSYNSPLHF
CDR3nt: TGTGCCAGCAGCGCCGAGTACTCCTATAATTCACCCCTCCACTTT

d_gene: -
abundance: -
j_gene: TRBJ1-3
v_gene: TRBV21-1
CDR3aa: CASTPVGGRGSGNTIYF
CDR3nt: TGTGCCAGCACCCCGGTGGGGGGGCGCGGCTCTGGAAACACCATATATTTT

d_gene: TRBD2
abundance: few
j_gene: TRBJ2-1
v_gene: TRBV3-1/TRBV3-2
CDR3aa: CASSQDWGSGRGSYNEQFF
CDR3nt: TGTGCCAGCAGCCAAGATTGGGGGAGCGGGAGAGGCTCCTACAATGAGCAGTTCTTC

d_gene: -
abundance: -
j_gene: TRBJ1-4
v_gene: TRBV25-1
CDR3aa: CASSVSPNEKLFF
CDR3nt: TGTGCCAGCAGTGTCAGTCCCAATGAAAAACTGTTTTTT

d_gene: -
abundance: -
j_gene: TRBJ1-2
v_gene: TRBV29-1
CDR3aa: CSVGGQGDYGYTF
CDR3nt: TGCAGCGTGGGGGGGCAGGGAGACTATGGCTACACCTTC

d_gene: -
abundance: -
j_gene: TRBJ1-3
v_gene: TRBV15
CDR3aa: CATSRDAGSGNTIYF
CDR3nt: TGTGCCACCAGCAGAGATGCGGGTTCTGGAAACACCATATATTTT

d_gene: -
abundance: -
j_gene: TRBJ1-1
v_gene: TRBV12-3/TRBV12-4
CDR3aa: CASSFPDEAFF
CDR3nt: TGTGCCAGCAGCTTCCCTGATGAAGCTTTCTTT

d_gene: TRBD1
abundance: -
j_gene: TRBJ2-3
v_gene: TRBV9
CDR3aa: CASSARDRATDTQYF
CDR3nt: TGTGCCAGCAGCGCCCGGGACAGGGCGACAGATACGCAGTATTTT

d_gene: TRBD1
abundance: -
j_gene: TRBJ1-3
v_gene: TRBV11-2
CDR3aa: CASSAQGARNTIYF
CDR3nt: TGTGCCAGCAGCGCACAGGGGGCTAGGAACACCATATATTTT

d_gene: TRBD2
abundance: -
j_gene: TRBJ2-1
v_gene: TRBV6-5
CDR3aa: CASLSGVPNEQFF
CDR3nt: TGTGCCAGCCTGAGCGGGGTACCCAATGAGCAGTTCTTC

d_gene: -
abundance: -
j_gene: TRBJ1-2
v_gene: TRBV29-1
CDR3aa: CSGLGRSDYGYTF
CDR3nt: TGCAGCGGCTTGGGACGGAGTGACTATGGCTACACCTTC

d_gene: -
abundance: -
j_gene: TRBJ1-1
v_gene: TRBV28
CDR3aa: CASITGSEAFF
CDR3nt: TGTGCCAGCATTACAGGGTCTGAAGCTTTCTTT

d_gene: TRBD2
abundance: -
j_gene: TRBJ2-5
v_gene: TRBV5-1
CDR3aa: CASSLLVAGPGETQYF
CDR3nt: TGCGCCAGCAGCTTGTTAGTAGCGGGACCTGGAGAGACCCAGTACTTC

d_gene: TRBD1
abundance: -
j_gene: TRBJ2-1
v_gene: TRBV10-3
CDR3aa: CAISESDRGRGSSEQFF
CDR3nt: TGTGCCATCAGTGAGTCGGACAGGGGAAGAGGGTCGAGTGAGCAGTTCTTC

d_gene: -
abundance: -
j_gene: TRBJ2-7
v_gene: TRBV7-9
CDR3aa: CASSSRGAQYEQYF
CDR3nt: TGTGCCAGCAGCTCAAGGGGAGCCCAATACGAGCAGTACTTC

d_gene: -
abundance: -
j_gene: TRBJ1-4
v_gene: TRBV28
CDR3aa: CASGFRTDGNEKLFF
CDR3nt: TGTGCCAGCGGCTTCAGGACGGATGGTAATGAAAAACTGTTTTTT

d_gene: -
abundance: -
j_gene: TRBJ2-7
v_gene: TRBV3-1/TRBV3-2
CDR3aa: CASSQGALREQYF
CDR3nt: TGTGCCAGCAGCCAAGGTGCCCTTAGGGAGCAGTACTTC

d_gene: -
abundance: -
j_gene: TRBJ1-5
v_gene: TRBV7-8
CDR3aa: CASSFKQGFQPQHF
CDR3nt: TGTGCCAGCAGCTTCAAACAGGGTTTTCAGCCCCAGCATTTT

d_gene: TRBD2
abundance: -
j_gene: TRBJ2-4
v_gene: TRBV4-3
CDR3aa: CASSQNSGALAKNIQYF
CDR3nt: TGCGCCAGCAGCCAAAATAGCGGGGCCCTAGCCAAAAACATTCAGTACTTC

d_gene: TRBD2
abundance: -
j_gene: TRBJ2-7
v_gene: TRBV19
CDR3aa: CASSSRRLAGDDEQYF
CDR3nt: TGTGCCAGTAGTAGCCGGCGACTAGCGGGAGATGATGAGCAGTACTTC

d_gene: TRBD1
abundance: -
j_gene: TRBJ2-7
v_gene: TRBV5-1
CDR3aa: CASSVGQSTGEQYF
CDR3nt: TGCGCCAGCAGCGTGGGACAGTCTACTGGCGAGCAGTACTTC

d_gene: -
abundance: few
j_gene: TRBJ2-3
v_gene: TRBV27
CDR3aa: CASRGTTGADTQYF
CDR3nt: TGTGCCAGCAGGGGGACAACCGGGGCAGATACGCAGTATTTT

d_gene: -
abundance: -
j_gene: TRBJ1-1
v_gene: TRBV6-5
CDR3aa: CAAHRGRGTEAFF
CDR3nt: TGTGCCGCTCACCGGGGGCGCGGGACTGAAGCTTTCTTT

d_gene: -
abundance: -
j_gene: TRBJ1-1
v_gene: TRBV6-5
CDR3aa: CASSYSGDREAFF
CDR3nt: TGTGCCAGCAGTTACTCGGGGGATCGTGAAGCTTTCTTT

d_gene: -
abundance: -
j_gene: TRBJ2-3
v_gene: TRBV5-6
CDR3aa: CASTLGGVGDTQYF
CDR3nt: TGTGCCAGCACCTTGGGAGGAGTTGGAGATACGCAGTATTTT

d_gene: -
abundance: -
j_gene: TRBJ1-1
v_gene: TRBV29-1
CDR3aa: CSVVRGSNTEAFF
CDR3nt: TGCAGCGTTGTCCGGGGGAGTAACACTGAAGCTTTCTTT

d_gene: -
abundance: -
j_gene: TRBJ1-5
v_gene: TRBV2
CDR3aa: CASKSGGPSNQPQHF
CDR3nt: TGTGCCAGCAAATCAGGAGGACCTAGCAATCAGCCCCAGCATTTT

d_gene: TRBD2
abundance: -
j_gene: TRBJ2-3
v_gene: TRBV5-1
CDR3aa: CASTSGGVGDTQYF
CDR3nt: TGCGCCAGTACGAGCGGGGGGGTTGGAGATACGCAGTATTTT

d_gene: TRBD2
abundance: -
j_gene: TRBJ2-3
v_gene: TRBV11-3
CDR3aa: CASSFGGVGDTQYF
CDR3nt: TGTGCCAGCAGCTTCGGGGGGGTTGGAGATACGCAGTATTTT

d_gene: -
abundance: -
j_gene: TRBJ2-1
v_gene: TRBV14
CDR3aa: CASSHPVGGGPDEQFF
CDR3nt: TGTGCCAGCAGCCACCCGGTGGGGGGGGGCCCAGATGAGCAGTTCTTC

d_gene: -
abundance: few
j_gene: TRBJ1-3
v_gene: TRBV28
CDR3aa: CASSLPTTRGNTIYF
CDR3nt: TGTGCCAGCAGTTTACCCACGACTCGTGGAAACACCATATATTTT

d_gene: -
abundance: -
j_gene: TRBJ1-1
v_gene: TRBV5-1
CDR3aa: CASSTGLNTEAFF
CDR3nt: TGCGCCAGCAGCACAGGATTGAACACTGAAGCTTTCTTT

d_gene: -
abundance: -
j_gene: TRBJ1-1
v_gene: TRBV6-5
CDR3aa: CASSYSNRANTEAFF
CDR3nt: TGTGCCAGCAGTTACTCAAACAGGGCAAACACTGAAGCTTTCTTT

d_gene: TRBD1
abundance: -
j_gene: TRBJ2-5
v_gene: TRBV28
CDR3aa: CASRTGIQETQYF
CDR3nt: TGTGCCAGCAGGACAGGGATCCAAGAGACCCAGTACTTC

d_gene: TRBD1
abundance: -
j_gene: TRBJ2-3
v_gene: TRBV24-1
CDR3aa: CATSGQGADTQYF
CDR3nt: TGTGCCACCAGTGGACAGGGAGCAGATACGCAGTATTTT

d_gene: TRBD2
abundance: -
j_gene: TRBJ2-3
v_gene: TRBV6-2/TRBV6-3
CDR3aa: CASSYRVLAVASSTDTQYF
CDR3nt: TGTGCCAGCAGTTACCGTGTACTAGCGGTTGCCTCTAGCACAGATACGCAGTATTTT

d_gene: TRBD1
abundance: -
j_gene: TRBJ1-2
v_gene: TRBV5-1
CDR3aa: CASSLDRDAGGYTF
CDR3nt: TGCGCCAGCAGCTTAGACAGGGACGCGGGGGGCTACACCTTC

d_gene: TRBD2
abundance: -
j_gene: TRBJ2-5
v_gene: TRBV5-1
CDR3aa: CASRTTSGRETQYF
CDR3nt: TGCGCCAGCAGGACGACTAGCGGGAGAGAGACCCAGTACTTC

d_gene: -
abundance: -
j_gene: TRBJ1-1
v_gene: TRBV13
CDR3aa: CASSLRGRSTEAFF
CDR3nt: TGTGCCAGCAGCTTACGGGGCCGGTCCACTGAAGCTTTCTTT

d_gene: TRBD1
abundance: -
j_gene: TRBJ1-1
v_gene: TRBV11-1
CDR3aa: CASSLDRVLAEAFF
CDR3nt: TGTGCCAGCAGCCTCGACAGGGTTCTTGCTGAAGCTTTCTTT

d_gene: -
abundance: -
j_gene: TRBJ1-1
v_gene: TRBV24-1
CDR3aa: CATSDRQPGGNLKAFF
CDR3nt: TGTGCCACCAGTGATCGCCAGCCCGGAGGGAACCTTAAAGCTTTCTTT

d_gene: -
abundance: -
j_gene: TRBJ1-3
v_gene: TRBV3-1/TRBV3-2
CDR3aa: CASSQALRGSGNTIYF
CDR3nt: TGTGCCAGCAGCCAAGCCCTGCGAGGATCTGGAAACACCATATATTTT

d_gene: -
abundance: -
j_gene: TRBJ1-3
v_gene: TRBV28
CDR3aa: CASGLSGNTIYF
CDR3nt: TGTGCCAGCGGGCTCTCTGGAAACACCATATATTTT

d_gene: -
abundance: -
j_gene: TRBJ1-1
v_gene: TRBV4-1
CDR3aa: CASSLTGFLTEAFF
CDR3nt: TGCGCCAGCAGCCTCACAGGGTTTTTGACTGAAGCTTTCTTT

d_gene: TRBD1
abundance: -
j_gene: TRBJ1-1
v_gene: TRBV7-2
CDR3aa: CASSTRPGTVLNTEAFF
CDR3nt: TGTGCCAGCAGCACACGTCCCGGGACAGTTCTCAACACTGAAGCTTTCTTT

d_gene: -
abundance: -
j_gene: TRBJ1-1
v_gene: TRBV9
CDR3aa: CASSGYRSMNTEAFF
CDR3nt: TGTGCCAGCAGCGGATACAGGTCTATGAACACTGAAGCTTTCTTT

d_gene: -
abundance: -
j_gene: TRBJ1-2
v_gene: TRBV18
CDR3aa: CASSPQGQSNYGYTF
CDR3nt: TGTGCCAGCTCACCCCAAGGACAGAGTAACTATGGCTACACCTTC

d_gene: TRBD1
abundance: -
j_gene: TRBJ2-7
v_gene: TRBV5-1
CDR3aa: CASSSKQGPYEQYF
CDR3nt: TGCGCCAGCAGCTCCAAACAGGGGCCCTACGAGCAGTACTTC

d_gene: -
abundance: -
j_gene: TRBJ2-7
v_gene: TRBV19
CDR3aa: CASSISRSYEQYF
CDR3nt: TGTGCCAGTAGTATTAGTCGATCCTACGAGCAGTACTTC

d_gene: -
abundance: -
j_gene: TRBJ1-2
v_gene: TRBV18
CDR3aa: CASSPPWEPYGYTF
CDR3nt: TGTGCCAGCTCACCTCCATGGGAGCCCTATGGCTACACCTTC

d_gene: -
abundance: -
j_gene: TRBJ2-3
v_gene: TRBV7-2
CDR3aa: CASSLKDTQYF
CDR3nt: TGTGCCAGCAGCTTAAAAGATACGCAGTATTTT

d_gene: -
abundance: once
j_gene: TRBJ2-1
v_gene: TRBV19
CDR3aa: CASTLDQYNEQFF
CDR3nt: TGTGCCAGTACCTTAGACCAGTACAATGAGCAGTTCTTC

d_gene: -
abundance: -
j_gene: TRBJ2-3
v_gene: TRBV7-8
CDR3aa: CASSSTGPTLSTDTQYF
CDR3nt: TGTGCCAGCAGCTCGACAGGACCGACCTTAAGCACAGATACGCAGTATTTT

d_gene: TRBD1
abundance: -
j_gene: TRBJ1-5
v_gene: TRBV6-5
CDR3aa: CTSSLGGGKQPQHF
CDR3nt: TGTACCAGCAGCCTCGGAGGGGGCAAACAGCCCCAGCATTTT

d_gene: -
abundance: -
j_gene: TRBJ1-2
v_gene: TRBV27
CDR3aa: CASSFAAQADIYGYTF
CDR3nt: TGTGCCAGCAGTTTCGCCGCACAGGCAGACATATATGGCTACACCTTC

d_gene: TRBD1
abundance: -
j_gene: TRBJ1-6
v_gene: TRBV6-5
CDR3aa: CASSSIFTGASPLHF
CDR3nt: TGTGCCAGCAGTTCCATCTTTACAGGGGCCTCACCCCTCCACTTT

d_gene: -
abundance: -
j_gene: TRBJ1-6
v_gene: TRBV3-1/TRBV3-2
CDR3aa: CASSLRSRNSPLHF
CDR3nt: TGTGCCAGCAGCCTCCGTAGCCGAAATTCACCCCTCCACTTT

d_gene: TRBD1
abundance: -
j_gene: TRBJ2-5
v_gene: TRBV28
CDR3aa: CASSLSTGGRETQYF
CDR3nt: TGTGCCAGCAGTTTATCTACAGGGGGCAGGGAGACCCAGTACTTC

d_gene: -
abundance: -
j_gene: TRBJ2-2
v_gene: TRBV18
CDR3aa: CASSPLAGSNTGELFF
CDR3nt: TGTGCCAGCTCACCGCTGGCAGGGAGTAACACCGGGGAGCTGTTTTTT

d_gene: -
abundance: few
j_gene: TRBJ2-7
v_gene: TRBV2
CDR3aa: CASSVFPANYEQYF
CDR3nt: TGTGCCAGCAGTGTTTTCCCCGCTAACTACGAGCAGTACTTC